This TCR beta chain was captured in a study of T cell repertoires in cytomegalovirus infection. The overall study: An indication of both CMV infection and matching HLA type came from public TCR beta signatures.

This clonotype was found a few times. Via MiXCR, TCRdb re-called the reads, giving one row per CDR3 protein. The repertoire holds about 180,000 distinct CDR3 sequences, with 15% to 20% as singletons. The CDR3 spans 12 residues. Germline V gene lookup returns CDR1 SGHVS and CDR2 FQNEAQ. V lost 5 bases and J lost 6, with 11 bases in between. The rearrangement links TRBV7-8 to TRBJ2-7; D gene unclear. This receptor was identified in a human donor in good health (CMV status not recorded). Some clones in this sample may be carry-over from other donors' samples. Sequenced: CD8+ T cells from PBMCs. The CDR3 loop reads CASSQDRSEQYF. CDR3 DNA: TGTGCCAGCAGCCAAGACCGGAGCGAGCAGTACTTC.